This T cell receptor (beta chain) comes out of a study of T cells in Graves' hyperthyroidism and ophthalmopathy. Study-wide results and limits: For ophthalmopathy, model prediction preceded onset by a median 6.5 months. A model built on 13 V-J features separated ophthalmopathy from stable hyperthyroidism.

TCR beta CDR3 sequences were amplified from RNA transcripts. Primed by the HTBI set, a first-round RT-PCR was run on the TCR CDR3. TCRdb reanalysed the multiplex PCR reads using MiXCR and keeps one entry per CDR3 protein. Seen here are around 520,000 distinct CDR3 sequences, around an eighth observed once, and the top ten hold less than 20%. The authors deemed Graves' hyperthyroidism stable absent ophthalmopathy progression within 18 months. The germline gives CDR1 MDHEN, CDR2 SYDVKM. V lost 7 bases and J 3 bases, leaving 15 bases between the germline ends. This CDR3 comprises 14 residues. This clonotype occurred a few times. Its antigen is as yet unknown.

The V gene is TRBV28, the J gene TRBJ1-2; tentative D call: TRBD1 (6 bases). The clonotype was recovered from a woman between 18 and 29 years old with Graves' hyperthyroidism. Sequenced: blood. CDR3 region: CASMRPSGDYGYTF. The CDR3 DNA follows: TGTGCCAGCATGAGACCCTCAGGGGACTATGGCTACACCTTC.